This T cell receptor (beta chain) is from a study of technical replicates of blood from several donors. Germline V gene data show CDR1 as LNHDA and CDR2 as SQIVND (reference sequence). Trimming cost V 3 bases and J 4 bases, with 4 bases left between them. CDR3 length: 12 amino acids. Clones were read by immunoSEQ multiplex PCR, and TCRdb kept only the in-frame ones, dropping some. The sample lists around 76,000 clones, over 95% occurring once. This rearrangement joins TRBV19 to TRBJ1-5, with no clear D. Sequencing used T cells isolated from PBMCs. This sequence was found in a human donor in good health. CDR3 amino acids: CASSIPNQPQHF. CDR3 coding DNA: TGTGCCAGTAGTATCCCGAATCAGCCCCAGCATTTT.